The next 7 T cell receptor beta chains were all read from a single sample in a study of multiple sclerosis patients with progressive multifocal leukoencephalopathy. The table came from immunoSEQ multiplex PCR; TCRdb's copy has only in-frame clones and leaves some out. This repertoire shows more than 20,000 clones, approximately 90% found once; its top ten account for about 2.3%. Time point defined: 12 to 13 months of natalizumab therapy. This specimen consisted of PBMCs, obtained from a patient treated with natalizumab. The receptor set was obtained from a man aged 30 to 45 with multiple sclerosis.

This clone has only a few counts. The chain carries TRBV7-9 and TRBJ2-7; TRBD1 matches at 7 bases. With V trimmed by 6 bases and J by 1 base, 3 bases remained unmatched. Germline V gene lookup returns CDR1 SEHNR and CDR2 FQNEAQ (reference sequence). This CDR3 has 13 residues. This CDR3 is CASSPRGSYEQYV. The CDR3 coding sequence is TGTGCCAGCAGTCCCAGGGGGTCCTACGAGCAGTACGTC.

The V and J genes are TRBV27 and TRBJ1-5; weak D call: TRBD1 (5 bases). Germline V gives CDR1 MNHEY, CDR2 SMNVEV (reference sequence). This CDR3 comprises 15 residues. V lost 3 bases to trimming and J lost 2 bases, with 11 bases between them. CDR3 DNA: TGTGCCAGCAGTTTGTATCAGGGAGGCAATCAGCCCCAGCATTTT. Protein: CASSLYQGGNQPQHF.

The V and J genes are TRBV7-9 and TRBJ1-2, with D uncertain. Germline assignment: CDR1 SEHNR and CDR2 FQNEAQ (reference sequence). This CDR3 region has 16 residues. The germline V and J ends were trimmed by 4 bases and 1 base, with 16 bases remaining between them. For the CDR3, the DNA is TGTGCCAGCAGCTCCGCTCAAGGACCTCATAACTATGGCTACACCTTC. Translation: CASSSAQGPHNYGYTF.

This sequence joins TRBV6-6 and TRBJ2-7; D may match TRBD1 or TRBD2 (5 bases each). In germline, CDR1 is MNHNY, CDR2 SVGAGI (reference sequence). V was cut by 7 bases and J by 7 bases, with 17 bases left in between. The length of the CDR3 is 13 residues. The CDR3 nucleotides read TGTGCCAGCATCGGGATAAGAAGGGGAGAGCAGTACTTC. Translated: CASIGIRRGEQYF.

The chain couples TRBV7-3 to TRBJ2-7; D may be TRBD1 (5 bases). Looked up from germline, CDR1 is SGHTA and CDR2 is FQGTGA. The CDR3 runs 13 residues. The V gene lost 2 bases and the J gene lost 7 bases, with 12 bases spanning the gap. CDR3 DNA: TGTGCCAGCAGCTTAGGTCCTCAGGGAGAGCAGTACTTC. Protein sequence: CASSLGPQGEQYF.

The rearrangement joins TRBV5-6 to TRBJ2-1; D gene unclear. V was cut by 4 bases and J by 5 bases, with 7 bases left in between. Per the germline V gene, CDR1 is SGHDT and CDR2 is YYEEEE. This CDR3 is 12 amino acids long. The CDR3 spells CASSGRNNEQFF. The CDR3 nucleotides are TGTGCCAGCAGCGGACGGAACAATGAGCAGTTCTTC.

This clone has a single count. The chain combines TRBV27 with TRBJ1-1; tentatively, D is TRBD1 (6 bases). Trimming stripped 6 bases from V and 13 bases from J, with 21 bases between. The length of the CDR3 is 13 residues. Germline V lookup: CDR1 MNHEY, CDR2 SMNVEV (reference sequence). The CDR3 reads CASRDLKWQGNFF. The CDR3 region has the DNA TGTGCCAGCAGAGACCTGAAATGGCAGGGGAATTTCTTT.